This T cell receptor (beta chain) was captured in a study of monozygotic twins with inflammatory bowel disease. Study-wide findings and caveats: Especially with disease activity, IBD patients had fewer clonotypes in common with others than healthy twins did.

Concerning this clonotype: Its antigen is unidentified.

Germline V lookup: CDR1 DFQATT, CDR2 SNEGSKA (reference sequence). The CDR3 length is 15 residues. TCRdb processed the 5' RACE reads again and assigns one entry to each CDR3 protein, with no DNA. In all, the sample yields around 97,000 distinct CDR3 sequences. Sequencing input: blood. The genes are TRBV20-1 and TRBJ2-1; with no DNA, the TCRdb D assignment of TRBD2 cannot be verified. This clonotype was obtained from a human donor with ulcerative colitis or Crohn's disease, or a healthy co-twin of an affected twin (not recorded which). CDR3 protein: CSARDGLAGAHEQFF.